This T cell receptor (beta chain) originates from a study of cytomegalovirus exposure and HLA in healthy donors (TCRdb year 2017). In terms of the full investigation: An earlier analysis of 587 of the donors reported 276 Gb of sequence data and 95 million to 130 million unique TCR beta sequences obtained from roughly 170 million T cells. Approximately 310 gigabases of sequencing data and around 87 million unique TCR sequences were included in an early release covering roughly 600 HLA-typed donors. Among the approximately 400 genotyped donors, approximately 82% belonged to the genetic ancestry cluster associated with self-reported Caucasian donors. The aim of the study was to test whether cataloging public T cell receptors could identify signatures of past pathogen exposure. Using immunosequencing, the study profiled T cell repertoires from around 670 subjects and related those repertoires to cytomegalovirus serostatus. In addition to the first cohort of several hundred subjects, a separate validation cohort of 120 different subjects was used. To predict cytomegalovirus infection status, the study brought together high-throughput TCR immunosequencing, statistical association of individual TCRs with disease status, and machine learning. In a later analysis, previously published TCR beta repertoires from 666 donors were re-analyzed and high-resolution HLA genotyping was added so that TCR occurrence patterns could be studied. The later analysis used no new phenotypic data to find candidate immune exposures, relying instead on TCR beta sequences and their occurrence across donors. An earlier analysis of around 540 of the donors applied high-throughput TCR beta sequencing to assess whether each TCR beta V gene segment acted as functional or pseudogenic. Donor age, sex, ethnicity and CMV serostatus were collected together with the repertoire data. Genome-wide SNP genotypes for about 65% of the roughly 700 donors were used in a later genetic analysis, which treated that subset as a discovery cohort. Every repertoire in the discovery cohort had been generated on one and the same sequencing platform. HLA typing included class I and class II loci at four-digit resolution. The number of donors typed differed by locus, with 629-630 for A, B, C, DRB1 and DQB1, roughly 520 for DQA1, over 600 for DPA1, and approximately 470 for DPB1. Roughly 5 DR-DQ haplotypes were handled as single units for association and clustering because linkage in the cohort was strong. Among about 400 genotyped donors of the cohort, an average of around 220,000 unique TCR beta nucleotide sequences was sequenced per donor, of which about 20% were non-productive. Study-wide findings and limitations: Cytomegalovirus status was reported to be diagnosed by the classifier with high specificity and sensitivity in both the original and validation cohorts. In vitro tests confirmed that a few of the cytomegalovirus-associated TCR beta chains recognize cytomegalovirus antigens. According to the authors, the approach could potentially be generalized to other disease states and immunological phenotypes. A further reported finding was that TCR beta sequences accurately predicted the HLA-A and HLA-B alleles for most subjects in the first cohort. The presence/absence analyses assumed that sequencing depth was roughly uniform across donors, and that assumption may not be true. Strong co-occurrence of HLA alleles, especially DR and DQ, made assigning TCR associations to individual alleles difficult. According to a later genetic analysis, donors in an Asian-associated ancestry cluster had fewer N-insertions in productive TCRs than the approximately 650-donor mean. Most TCR sequences were observed very rarely across donors, whereas some public TCRs were present in many individuals. Linkage disequilibrium might explain the correlated functional status among segregating V segments, but an unknown experimental factor could not be ruled out. Because counts were too low, about 15 rarely observed V segments, including chromosome 9 orphons, were left out of the earlier analysis of a few hundred of the donors. CMV serostatus was the only immune exposure information available for the cohort. A later analysis found that HLA-associated TCR beta chains were more clonally expanded and had lower generation probabilities than equally common non-associated chains. In the study, roughly 160 TCR beta chains were listed as associated with cytomegalovirus. A later analysis found that most CMV-associated TCR beta chains appeared HLA-restricted, with HLA associations seemingly driven largely by CMV exposure. A group of highly shared sequence variants was considered likely to be a technical artifact of the sequencing pipeline. A later analysis associated about 16,000 TCR beta sequences with specific HLA alleles at a false discovery rate of 0.05. Because some donors lacked HLA typing at each locus, the association tests relied only on the typed subset. This cohort had only TCR beta chains sequenced, and the lack of alpha or paired-chain data limited which features could be detected. A later genetic analysis associated a missense DCLRE1C variant with V-gene and J-gene trimming of TCR beta chains, and an independent cohort replicated the association. In a later analysis, TCR association rates were found to vary across HLA loci, with the most associated TCRs seen for DRB1 alleles and the fewest for HLA-C alleles. Some IMGT-functional V segments, including TRBV6-2 and TRBV6-3, could not be distinguished by the 87-base-pair reads and were therefore excluded. Several of the top co-occurrence clusters appeared to be linked to parvovirus B19, influenza, CMV and Epstein-Barr virus, according to a later analysis. In an earlier analysis of about 550 of the donors, most TCR beta V segments were observed in productive rearrangements about 87% or about 30% of the time, broadly matching IMGT annotations.

The cohort consisted of 666 healthy bone marrow donors. All cohort members were sampled while nominally healthy, although unrecorded immune exposures were likely present. The donor tested CMV seronegative, placing the donor among the 300 to 400 seronegative members of the cohort. Every donor gave a peripheral blood sample, and the peripheral blood mononuclear cells from that sample were used for TCR beta sequencing. The Qiagen DNeasy Blood Extraction Kit was used to extract genomic DNA from the blood cell samples. CDR1 ENHRY and CDR2 SYGVKD were looked up in the germline V gene. V drops 10 bases and J drops 4 bases, leaving 19 bases in between. The CDR3 measures 14 amino acids from cysteine to phenylalanine. Left in the record is the CDR3 DNA by itself, 42 bases read in frame from the first base. On this clone: No antigen is known for it. The record has no base qualities; no much larger clone is one base away.

Libraries were built with the immunoSEQ multiplex PCR assay. For the multiplex PCR, a mixture combining 60 forward primers for TCR Vbeta segments and 13 reverse primers for TCR Jbeta segments was used. A multiplex PCR assay on genomic DNA amplified the CDR3 region of rearranged TCR beta genes. The Illumina HiSeq System was used to sequence the amplified TCR beta libraries as 87-base-pair reads. Per the original workflow: In a later analysis, some 80 million unique TCR beta chains were counted across the roughly 610 repertoires, and approximately 11 million of these chains were shared by at least two donors. Raw reads were error-corrected and collapsed into unique sequences by a nearest-neighbor algorithm in which closely related sequences were merged to remove PCR and sequencing errors. CDR3 sequences were aligned to IMGT reference sequences to assign V, D and J gene segments. For a sequence to be retained, a match of at least six nucleotides was required to both a V gene segment and a J gene segment. Rearrangements were called productive when the CDR3 lacked stop codons and stayed in frame with V and J; all others were non-productive. Following IMGT convention, CDR3 was defined as the stretch from the second conserved V-encoded cysteine to the conserved J-encoded phenylalanine. The earlier analysis of approximately 500 of the donors excluded sequences that lacked an unambiguous match to a single V gene segment. In an earlier analysis of 587 of the donors, a V segment was called functional when productive rearrangements were above 56.7%, and segregating when the standard deviation between donors exceeded 5%. To diagnose cytomegalovirus status from the catalog of TCR beta chain sequences, a statistical classification framework was built. A later analysis assigned V and J genes by comparing TCR nucleotide sequences with IMGT/GENE-DB human TR gene sequences. Using the TCRdist pipeline, a later analysis assigned CDR3 sequences along with most-parsimonious VDJ recombination scenarios. In a later analysis, each TCR beta chain was defined by its CDR3 amino acid sequence together with its V-gene family, and reads without a unique V-gene family were excluded. In a later analysis, approximately 590 highly shared, low-generation-probability nucleotide sequences were removed to address suspected cross-contamination and a sequencing artifact. In a later analysis, a clonal expansion index was calculated for each public chain from normalized within-repertoire ranks of inferred template counts. In a later analysis, generation probabilities were computed with a VDJ recombination model fitted to out-of-frame rearrangements, and the resulting probabilities were checked against IGoR. A later analysis scored TCR-TCR, TCR-HLA and TCR-CMV co-occurrence with hypergeometric tests, applying a repertoire-size bias correction to TCR pairs. False discovery rates were estimated in a later analysis by permuting HLA or CMV assignments 20 times. In a later analysis, co-occurring TCRs were grouped using DBSCAN, and TCRdist sequence similarity was added for clustering within HLA-allele-positive subsets. For co-occurrence clustering, repertoires with fewer than 30,000 or more than 120,000 public chains were excluded, along with four or five repertoires with anomalous nucleotide sharing. The source is immuneACCESS, and TCRdb retained only in-frame sequences with V and J called. Part of the clones is not carried over; for the studies checked, unresolved V genes explain less than half of this, and the remainder is unexplained. D and trimming come from the DNA, and the V and J calls and clone size come from that table. Counted in this sample were around 170,000 clones; 81% of them appeared once. The ten top clones hold less than 4.5% of the sample.

The sample was PBMCs. The receptor's source is a man over 45 in good health and CMV-seronegative. Recombination connected TRBV10-3 to TRBJ1-2, and possibly TRBD1, on 6 matching bases. The DNA reads as follows: TGTGCCACAAATCATCAGGGGTTTAGCTATGGCTACACCTTC. It encodes CATNHQGFSYGYTF.